The entry below describes one T cell receptor beta chain. Its antigen has not been determined. Base qualities were left out, and no much larger clone turns up one base away. The record originates from a study of blood T cell repertoires in COVID-19 (dated by TCRdb to about 2020). Regarding the complete study: Collaborator samples came from the United States, Italy and Spain and covered acute and convalescent phases of COVID-19. Where HLA class I and class II types were available, the types were taken from metadata supplied by the sample provider, not from assay-based typing. Sample metadata almost always included a de-identified subject ID, COVID-19 status, age in years and sex. The prospective study material was composed of cDNA or gDNA derived from T cells, B-cell-depleted T cells, or PBMCs. Deeply sampled blood TCRbeta repertoires from subjects exposed to, actively infected with, or recovered from COVID-19 were included in the dataset. The samples were drawn from the first 160 participants of the ongoing ImmuneRACE study and from 1,200 or so subjects provided by 6 global collaborators. A freely available public database, intended as a resource for researchers studying the immune response to SARS-CoV-2, is where the repertoires were released.

TCRbeta CDR3 regions were amplified from genomic DNA by means of the immunoSEQ Assay, a bias-controlled multiplex PCR. The original pipeline was this. Within the assay, amplification of reference gene primers was used to estimate how many nucleated cells each sample contained. To quantify the absolute abundance of each unique TCRbeta CDR3 rearrangement, sequence reads were collapsed and filtered. For each sample, productive Simpson clonality was calculated as the square root of Simpson's diversity index over productive rearrangements. Held by TCRdb, this immuneACCESS table contains in-frame sequences only and omits some clones. Under half of the omission traces to an unresolved V gene where checked; the cause of the rest is unknown. V, J and clone size were drawn from that table, and D and trimming were deduced from the DNA. The sample table holds roughly 280,000 clones, of which about 88% were seen once. The top ten clones comprise 2.5% to 3.5% of the sample.

Paper-wide results and their limitations: How much clinical and demographic metadata was included differed by source and by participant, and the metadata was provided uncurated.

V and J are truncated by 1 base and 5 bases respectively, leaving an intervening sequence of 14 bases. Looking up the germline V gene yields CDR1 SNHLY and CDR2 FYNNEI. From the cysteine through the phenylalanine, the CDR3 covers 16 amino acids. Of all the DNA, just the CDR3 is kept, 48 bases in frame from base 1. Participants in the prospective study were enrolled through a virtual design, were aged 18 to 89 years, and lived in approximately 24 United States geographic areas. In the prospective study, cohorts were assigned on the basis of participant-reported clinical history obtained from a screening survey and a study questionnaire. ImmuneRACE Cohort 3 recovered participants were defined by two consecutive negative NP/OP PCR tests, healthcare professional clearance, or symptom resolution. In the prospective study, whole blood, serum and a nasopharyngeal or oropharyngeal swab were collected from each participant by mobile phlebotomists. Participants in the prospective study had the option to provide additional blood draws and questionnaires over a roughly 2-month period. Prospective study blood samples were shipped either frozen or at room temperature before DNA extraction.

The V and J genes are TRBV2 and TRBJ1-4; a weak D assignment points to TRBD1 (5 bases agree). The TCR comes from a woman in her forties or fifties who had recovered from COVID-19. The material sequenced was PBMCs or T cells enriched from blood (not recorded which). Read as DNA, the sequence is TGTGCCAGCAGTGAAGTAGGTCAGGGCCTAAATGAAAAACTGTTTTTT. The translation is CASSEVGQGLNEKLFF.